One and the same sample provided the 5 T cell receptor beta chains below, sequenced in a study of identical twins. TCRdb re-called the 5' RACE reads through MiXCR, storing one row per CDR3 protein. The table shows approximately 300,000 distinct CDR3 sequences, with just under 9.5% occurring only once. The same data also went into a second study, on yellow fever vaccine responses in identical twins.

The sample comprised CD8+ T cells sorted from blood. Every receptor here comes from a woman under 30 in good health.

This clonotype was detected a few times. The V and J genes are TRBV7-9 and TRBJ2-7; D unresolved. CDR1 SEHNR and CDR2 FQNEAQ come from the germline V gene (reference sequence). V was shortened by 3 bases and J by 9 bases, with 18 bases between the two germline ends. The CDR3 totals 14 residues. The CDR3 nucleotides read TGTGCCAGCAGCTTCGTACACGGATCTTATGTGCAGTACTTC. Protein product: CASSFVHGSYVQYF.

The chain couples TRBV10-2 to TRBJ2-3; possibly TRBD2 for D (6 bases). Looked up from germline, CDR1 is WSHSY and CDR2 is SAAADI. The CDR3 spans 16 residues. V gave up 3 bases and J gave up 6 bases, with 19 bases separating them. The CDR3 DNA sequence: TGCGCCAGCAGTGATGGAGGGGTTGATTTGGGGGATACGCAGTATTTT. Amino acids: CASSDGGVDLGDTQYF.

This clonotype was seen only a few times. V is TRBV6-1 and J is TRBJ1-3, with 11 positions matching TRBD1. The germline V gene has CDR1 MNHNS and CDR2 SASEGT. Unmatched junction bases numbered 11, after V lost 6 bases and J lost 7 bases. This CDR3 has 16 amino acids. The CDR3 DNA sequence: TGTGCCAGCAGCACATCGGACAGGGGGCTCAGGAACACCATATATTTT. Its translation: CASSTSDRGLRNTIYF.

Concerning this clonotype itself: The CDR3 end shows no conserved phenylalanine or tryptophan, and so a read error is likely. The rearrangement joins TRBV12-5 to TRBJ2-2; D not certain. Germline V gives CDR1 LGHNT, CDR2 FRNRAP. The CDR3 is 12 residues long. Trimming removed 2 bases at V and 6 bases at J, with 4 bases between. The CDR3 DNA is TGTGCTAGTGGTTTGACCCCCGGGGAGCTGTTTCTT. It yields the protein CASGLTPGELFL.

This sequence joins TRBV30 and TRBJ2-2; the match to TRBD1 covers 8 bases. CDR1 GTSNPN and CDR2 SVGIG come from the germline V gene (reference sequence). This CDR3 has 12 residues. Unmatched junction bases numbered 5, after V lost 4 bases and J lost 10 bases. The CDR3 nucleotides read TGTGCCTGGACGACAGGGGATGAGGAGCTGTTTTTT. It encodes CAWTTGDEELFF.